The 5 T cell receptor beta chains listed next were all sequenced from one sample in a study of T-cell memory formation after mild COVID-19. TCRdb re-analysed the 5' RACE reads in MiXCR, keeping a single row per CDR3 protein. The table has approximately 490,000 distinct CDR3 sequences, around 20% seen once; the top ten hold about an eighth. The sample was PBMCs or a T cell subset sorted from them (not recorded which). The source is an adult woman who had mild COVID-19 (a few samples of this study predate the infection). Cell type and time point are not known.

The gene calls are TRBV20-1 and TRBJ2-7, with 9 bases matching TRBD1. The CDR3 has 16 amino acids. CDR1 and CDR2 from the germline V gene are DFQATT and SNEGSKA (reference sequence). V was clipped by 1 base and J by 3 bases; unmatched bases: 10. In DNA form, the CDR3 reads TGCAGTGCTAGAGCCGACCCGGGACAGGGAGGCTACGAGCAGTACTTC. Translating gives CSARADPGQGGYEQYF.

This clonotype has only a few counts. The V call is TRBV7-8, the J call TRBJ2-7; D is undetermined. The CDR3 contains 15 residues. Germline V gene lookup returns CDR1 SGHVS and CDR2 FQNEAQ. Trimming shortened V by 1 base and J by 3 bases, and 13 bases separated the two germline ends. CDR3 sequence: CASSLEVRIGYEQYF. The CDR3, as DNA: TGTGCCAGCAGCTTAGAGGTTAGGATCGGCTACGAGCAGTACTTC.

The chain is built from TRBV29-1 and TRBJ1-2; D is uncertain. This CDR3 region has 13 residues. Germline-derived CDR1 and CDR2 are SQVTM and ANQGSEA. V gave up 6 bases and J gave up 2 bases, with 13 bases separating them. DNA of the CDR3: TGCAGCGTCCCGGGATCAAGGAACTATGGCTACACCTTC. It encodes CSVPGSRNYGYTF. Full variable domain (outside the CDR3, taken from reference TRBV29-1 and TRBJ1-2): SAVISQKPSRDICQRGTSLTIQCQVDSQVTMMFWYRQQPGQSLTLIATANQGSEATYESGFVIDKFPISRPNLTFSTLTVSNMSPEDSSIYLCSVPGSRNYGYTFGSGTRLTVV.

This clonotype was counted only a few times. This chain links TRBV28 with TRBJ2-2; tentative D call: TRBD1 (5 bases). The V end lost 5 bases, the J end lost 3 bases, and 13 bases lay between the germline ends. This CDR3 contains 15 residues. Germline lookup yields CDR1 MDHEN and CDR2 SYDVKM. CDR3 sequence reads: CASSPREIDTGELFF. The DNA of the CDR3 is TGTGCCAGCAGTCCCAGGGAAATTGACACCGGGGAGCTGTTTTTT.

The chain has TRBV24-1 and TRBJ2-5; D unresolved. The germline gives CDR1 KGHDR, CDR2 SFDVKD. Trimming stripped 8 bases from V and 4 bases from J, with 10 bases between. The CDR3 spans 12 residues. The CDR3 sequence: CATTDSGETQYF. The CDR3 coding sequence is TGTGCCACCACCGACTCGGGAGAGACCCAGTACTTC.